The 21 T cell receptor beta chains in this list originate from one sample, sequenced in a study of cytotoxic CD8 clonotypes in ibrutinib-treated CLL. The method was immunoSEQ multiplex PCR; TCRdb's version includes in-frame clones alone and lacks a portion of them. The top ten clones hold approximately 15% of a sample with 250,000 or so clones, around 70% of them seen once. The sample consisted of PBMCs, taken after 24 months of ibrutinib treatment. These receptors all stem from a human donor with chronic lymphocytic leukemia.

The V and J genes are TRBV6-5 and TRBJ2-2; D unclear. Per germline, CDR1 MNHEY and CDR2 SVGAGI. The CDR3 sequence is 13 residues long. The V end lost 2 bases, the J end lost 4 bases, and 5 bases lay between the germline ends. CDR3 coding DNA: TGTGCCAGCAGTTACAGGAGCACCGGGGAGCTGTTTTTT. Translating gives CASSYRSTGELFF.

In this sample, this clone turned up once. This rearrangement joins TRBV28 to TRBJ1-4; D remains ambiguous. Germline V gene lookup returns CDR1 MDHEN and CDR2 SYDVKM. V was shortened by 6 bases and J by 1 base, with 12 bases between the two germline ends. There are 15 residues in the CDR3. CDR3 in DNA: TGTGCCAGCAGGCTCGGGTACGGAACTAATGAAAAACTGTTTTTT. It translates to CASRLGYGTNEKLFF.

The rearrangement uses TRBV7-3 and TRBJ2-1, with no clear D. V was pared by 0 bases and J by 7 bases, with 10 bases between. Germline CDR1 SGHTA, CDR2 FQGTGA. The CDR3 has 14 amino acids. CDR3 DNA sequence: TGTGCCAGCAGCTTAACTGCCCTGCAGAATGAGCAGTTCTTC. Its protein product is CASSLTALQNEQFF.

This sequence joins TRBV9 and TRBJ2-7, with 9 positions matching TRBD2. CDR1 is SGDLS, CDR2 YYNGEE, per germline. J gave up 4 bases and V 0 bases, and 5 bases lay outside the gene matches. The CDR3 sequence is 15 residues long. This CDR3 reads CASSVEGTSQYEQYF. In nucleotides, the CDR3 is TGTGCCAGCAGCGTAGAGGGGACTAGCCAATACGAGCAGTACTTC.

V is TRBV28 and J is TRBJ2-1, with TRBD2 identical over 10 bases. After removal of 2 bases from V and 7 bases from J, the junction contained 8 bases not matched to a gene. This CDR3 region has 16 residues. Germline V gene sequence: CDR1 MDHEN, CDR2 SYDVKM. The CDR3 is CASSLVLAGVKNEQFF. In DNA, the CDR3 is TGTGCCAGCAGTTTAGTGCTAGCGGGAGTAAAGAATGAGCAGTTCTTC.

This rearrangement joins TRBV5-8 to TRBJ2-4, with D maybe TRBD2 (6 bases). The germline V gene has CDR1 SGHTS and CDR2 YDEGEE. V was trimmed by 4 bases and J by 6 bases, leaving 17 bases between them. The CDR3 runs 15 residues. CDR3 sequence (DNA): TGTGCCAGCAGCGCGGGCACGGCGGGAAGAAACATTCAGTACTTC. It specifies CASSAGTAGRNIQYF. Complete variable domain (other parts from reference TRBV5-8 and TRBJ2-4): EAGVTQSPTHLIKTRGQQATLRCSPISGHTSVYWYQQALGLGLQFLLWYDEGEERNRGNFPPRFSGRQFPNYSSELNVNALELEDSALYLCASSAGTAGRNIQYFGAGTRLSVL.

This clone showed up just once. The chain is built from TRBV7-9 and TRBJ2-1, with 10 bases lining up with TRBD2. CDR3 length: 17 amino acids. Trimming removed 1 base from V and 4 bases from J; junction bases left unmatched: 7. Germline values: CDR1 SEHNR, CDR2 FQNEAQ (reference sequence). The CDR3 DNA reads TGTGCCAGCAGCTTAGGTCTAGCGGGAGCCATGTACAATGAGCAGTTCTTC. It yields the protein CASSLGLAGAMYNEQFF.

This clone was seen just once. J is TRBJ2-1 and V is TRBV18; D is unresolved. V lost 3 bases and J 2 bases, leaving 11 bases between the germline ends. From germline, CDR1 is KGHSH and CDR2 LQKENI. This CDR3 comprises 15 residues. As DNA, the CDR3 is TGTGCCAGCTCACCGATGGGTGCTCCCTACAATGAGCAGTTCTTC. The encoded protein is CASSPMGAPYNEQFF.

The genes are TRBV5-1 and TRBJ2-2; the D is unclear. This CDR3 has 14 amino acids. Germline loops: CDR1 SGHRS, CDR2 YFSETQ. The germline V and J ends were trimmed by 0 bases and 5 bases, with 8 bases remaining between them. Here the CDR3 reads CASSLDVGTGELFF. The CDR3 coding sequence is TGCGCCAGCAGCTTGGATGTCGGTACCGGGGAGCTGTTTTTT.

This chain connects TRBV30 to TRBJ2-3; D is uncertain. V shed 5 bases and J shed 3 bases, with 6 bases lying between them. Germline V CDR1 and CDR2: GTSNPN, SVGIG (reference sequence). CDR3 length: 11 residues. In DNA, the CDR3 is TGTGCCTGGGGCCTGACAGATACGCAGTATTTT. This sequence encodes CAWGLTDTQYF.

The rearrangement links TRBV9 to TRBJ2-5, with 8 bases fitting TRBD2. Germline V gene lookup returns CDR1 SGDLS and CDR2 YYNGEE. CDR3 length: 16 residues. J gave up 1 base and V 3 bases, and 8 bases lay outside the gene matches. CDR3 nucleotides: TGTGCCAGCAGCGAGGGGCCTCTAGCGGGCCAAGAGACCCAGTACTTC. Its translation is CASSEGPLAGQETQYF.

The chain recombines TRBV10-1 with TRBJ2-7; D is possibly TRBD2 (6 bases). The CDR3 length is 15 residues. Trimming took off 2 bases at V and 5 bases at J, with 16 bases between the two ends. Germline V CDR1 and CDR2: WNHNN, SYGVQD (reference sequence). CDR3 region: CASSESGHWGDEQYF. CDR3 in DNA: TGCGCCAGCAGTGAGAGTGGACATTGGGGGGACGAGCAGTACTTC.

J is TRBJ2-3 and V is TRBV5-6; D is perhaps TRBD1 (5 bases). Germline V CDR1 and CDR2: SGHDT, YYEEEE. The length of the CDR3 is 13 residues. V dropped 0 bases and J dropped 6 bases, with 8 bases sitting between them. CDR3 sequence reads: CASSLARADTQYF. The CDR3 bases are TGTGCCAGCAGCTTGGCCAGGGCGGATACGCAGTATTTT.

The CDR3 sequence is CASSQGTGTSREQYF. As DNA, the CDR3 is TGTGCCAGCAGCCAGGGGACCGGGACTAGCCGCGAGCAGTACTTC. The chain has TRBV4-2 and TRBJ2-7; TRBD2 matches at 9 bases. Per the germline V gene, CDR1 is LGHNA and CDR2 is YNFKEQ. CDR3 length: 15 residues. Losses at the gene ends were 3 bases for V and 6 bases for J; bases not matched to a gene: 9.

The genes are TRBV27 and TRBJ2-2, with unresolved D. Per germline, CDR1 MNHEY and CDR2 SMNVEV (reference sequence). This CDR3 contains 13 residues. Trimming stripped 6 bases from V and 6 bases from J, with 11 bases between. CDR3 loop: CASRQVSPGELFF. CDR3 DNA: TGTGCCAGCAGACAAGTTTCGCCCGGGGAGCTGTTTTTT.

This clone was picked up one time. The chain joins TRBV11-2 to TRBJ1-5; D might be TRBD1 (5 bases). V dropped 1 base and J dropped 6 bases, with 13 bases sitting between them. The germline V gene encodes CDR1 SGHAT and CDR2 FQNNGV. There are 15 residues in the CDR3. CDR3 in amino acids: CASSLGRGSGQPQHF. The CDR3, as DNA: TGTGCCAGCAGCTTAGGGAGGGGTTCGGGTCAGCCCCAGCATTTT.

The table lists this clone with a few counts. This chain connects TRBV27 to TRBJ1-5; weak D call: TRBD1 (5 bases). Germline V gives CDR1 MNHEY, CDR2 SMNVEV (reference sequence). V was shortened by 8 bases and J by 5 bases, with 13 bases between the two germline ends. The CDR3 runs 13 residues. The DNA for the CDR3 is TGTGCCAGCGCTGACAGATCGGATCAGCCCCAGCATTTT. It encodes CASADRSDQPQHF.

This clone was detected only a few times. This chain joins TRBV19 and TRBJ2-7, with a weak D call TRBD2 (6 bases). This CDR3 has 15 residues. Germline loops: CDR1 LNHDA, CDR2 SQIVND (reference sequence). The V end lost 7 bases, the J end lost 2 bases, and 18 bases lay between the germline ends. CDR3 sequence: CASTPTGLPTYEQYF. CDR3 coding DNA: TGTGCCAGTACACCCACGGGACTGCCCACCTACGAGCAGTACTTC.

The CDR3 sequence is CASSRDRVQETQYF. DNA of the CDR3: TGTGCCAGCAGCAGGGACAGGGTCCAAGAGACCCAGTACTTC. This rearrangement joins TRBV25-1 to TRBJ2-5, with 9 bases matching TRBD1. CDR3 length: 14 residues. Germline CDR1 and CDR2: MGHDK and SYGVNS. Trimming took 6 bases from V and 1 from J; bases not matched to a gene: 3.

This rearrangement joins TRBV6-1 to TRBJ2-1; D gene ambiguous. CDR3 length: 12 residues. CDR1 MNHNS and CDR2 SASEGT come from the germline V gene. The V gene lost 5 bases and the J gene lost 8 bases, with 10 bases spanning the gap. The CDR3 reads CASSRVRDEQFF. The CDR3 bases are TGTGCCAGCAGTCGGGTCCGGGATGAGCAGTTCTTC.

The chain combines TRBV15 with TRBJ2-7; D remains ambiguous. Germline V gene lookup returns CDR1 LNHNV and CDR2 YYDKDF (reference sequence). The CDR3 length is 15 residues. Trimming removed 0 bases from V and 3 bases from J, with 12 bases in between. CDR3 sequence: CATSRDIVAFYEQYF. The CDR3 DNA reads as TGTGCCACCAGCAGAGATATCGTCGCCTTCTACGAGCAGTACTTC.